The 13 T cell receptor beta chains in this list originate from one sample, sequenced in a study of blood T cells in healthy people across ages. It was with a sample-barcoded 5' primer and a J-beta primer mix that a second PCR of roughly 7 to 12 cycles was run. In TCRdb, the 5' RACE reads were re-called with MiXCR into one record per CDR3 protein. Of 780,000 or so distinct CDR3 sequences in the sample, around 25% are singletons; the top ten hold approximately 3.7%. These sequences were also reported in another study, on T cells of mothers and their children.

The sample taken for sequencing was blood. The receptors shown here come from a boy aged 5-17 years in good health.

This clonotype was observed a few times. The CDR3 sequence: CSASPGGRRDAEAFF. The CDR3 region has the DNA TGCAGTGCTAGTCCAGGGGGGCGGAGGGATGCTGAAGCTTTCTTT. The chain couples TRBV20-1 to TRBJ1-1, with 7 nucleotides matching TRBD1. This CDR3 region has 15 residues. V lost 3 bases to trimming and J lost 6 bases; unmatched junction nucleotides: 13. Per the germline V gene, CDR1 is DFQATT and CDR2 is SNEGSKA (reference sequence).

V usage is TRBV12-3 or TRBV12-4 and J usage is TRBJ1-3; no firm D call. Trimming removed 3 bases from V and 7 bases from J, with 7 bases in between. The CDR3 has 12 residues. CDR3 in DNA: TGTGCCAGCAGTTTGCGCCACAACACCATATATTTT. Encoded protein: CASSLRHNTIYF.

This rearrangement joins TRBV11-2 to TRBJ2-7; 9 nucleotides line up with TRBD1. The V gene end was trimmed by 4 bases and the J gene end by 13 bases; junction bases not matched to a gene: 14. Germline CDR1 is SGHAT and CDR2 is FQNNGV. This CDR3 comprises 14 residues. CDR3 DNA: TGTGCCAGCAGCTCCGGGGACAGGGCAAATATTCTCTACTTC. As protein: CASSSGDRANILYF.

This sequence joins TRBV6-4 and TRBJ2-5; D unclear. The CDR3 runs to 12 residues. In germline, CDR1 is MRHNA, CDR2 SNTAGT. Trimming removed 7 bases from V and 0 bases from J, with 6 bases in between. The chain's CDR3 is CASTRNQETQYF. CDR3 DNA: TGTGCCAGCACCCGGAACCAAGAGACCCAGTACTTC.

This clonotype occurred a few times. V is TRBV29-1 and J is TRBJ2-1; 7 nucleotides agree with TRBD1. The length of the CDR3 is 16 residues. CDR1 is SQVTM, CDR2 ANQGSEA, per germline. Unmatched junction bases numbered 6, after V lost 1 base and J lost 0 bases. CDR3 nucleotide sequence: TGCAGCGTTGAAGGCCAACAGGGGAGCTCCTACAATGAGCAGTTCTTC. Translation gives CSVEGQQGSSYNEQFF.

This clonotype was picked up a small number of times. The chain employs TRBV28 and TRBJ1-6, with D uncertain. Germline V gene data show CDR1 as MDHEN and CDR2 as SYDVKM. The CDR3 totals 12 residues. V was trimmed by 4 bases and J by 8 bases, leaving 6 bases between them. The DNA for the CDR3 is TGTGCCAGCAGTTGGGTGGATTCACCCCTCCACTTT. It is translated as CASSWVDSPLHF.

The CDR3 DNA sequence: TGTGCCAGCAGCAAATGGGGGATCGGCGGCCAAAGCTCCTACGAGCAGTACTTC. Translated, it gives CASSKWGIGGQSSYEQYF. This chain uses TRBV21-1 with TRBJ2-7; the table names TRBD1, a call not compared with the DNA. TRBV21-1 is a pseudogene. The CDR3 consists of 18 residues.

This clonotype was picked up a small number of times. The chain combines TRBV27 with TRBJ2-5, with D hard to call. The length of the CDR3 is 14 residues. The ends were cut back, 6 bases at V and 2 bases at J, with 13 bases in the middle. Germline CDR1 reads MNHEY; CDR2 reads SMNVEV (reference sequence). The CDR3 is CASSLEVQQETQYF. CDR3 sequence (DNA): TGTGCCAGCAGCCTCGAGGTCCAGCAAGAGACCCAGTACTTC.

This clonotype was recorded many times. V and J are TRBV28 and TRBJ2-5; D gene ambiguous. This CDR3 spans 12 amino acids. V was pared by 4 bases and J by 5 bases, with 8 bases between. Germline V lookup: CDR1 MDHEN, CDR2 SYDVKM. The CDR3 DNA sequence: TGTGCCAGCAGTTCATCTTTGGAGACCCAGTACTTC. As protein: CASSSSLETQYF.

V is TRBV6-6 and J is TRBJ1-5, with D maybe TRBD1 (6 bases). Germline V gives CDR1 MNHNY, CDR2 SVGAGI (reference sequence). The CDR3 spans 15 residues. Trimming left V 7 bases short and J 1 base short, with 14 bases between. In DNA form, the CDR3 reads TGTGCCAGCATAGGGGGGATCGGAAGCAATCAGCCCCAGCATTTT. As protein: CASIGGIGSNQPQHF.

J is TRBJ2-7 and V is TRBV7-9; no definite D call. CDR3 length: 15 residues. Trimming removed 3 bases at V and 2 bases at J, with 14 bases between. From germline, CDR1 is SEHNR and CDR2 FQNEAQ (reference sequence). The CDR3 region is CASSFTGPSTYEQYF. DNA for the CDR3: TGTGCCAGCAGCTTTACTGGGCCAAGTACCTACGAGCAGTACTTC.

This chain connects TRBV10-3 to TRBJ2-5, with 9 bases aligning to TRBD1. The CDR3 has 15 residues. The germline V gene has CDR1 ENHRY and CDR2 SYGVKD. The V segment lost 8 bases and the J segment 5 bases; nucleotides outside the gene matches: 12. The CDR3 region has the DNA TGTGCCATCGGGGGGACAGGGAGGATGGAGGAGACCCAGTACTTC. This encodes CAIGGTGRMEETQYF.

Worth noting for this clonotype: A junction boundary mismatches the germline segment, possibly from a read error. V is TRBV4-1 and J is TRBJ2-1; TRBD2 agrees at 10 bases. Germline CDR1 MGHRA, CDR2 YSYEKL. The CDR3 totals 17 residues. Here the CDR3 reads CACSQDASGSPYNEQFF. As DNA, the CDR3 is TGCGCCTGCAGCCAAGACGCTAGCGGGAGTCCCTACAATGAGCAGTTCTTC.